This is a list of T cell receptor beta chains from one sample in a study of T cell changes during pregnancy in multiple sclerosis. TCRdb keeps only in-frame clones here, not all; method: immunoSEQ multiplex PCR. The top ten hold roughly 1.4% of the sample, which has under 70,000 clones, about nine tenths seen once. The sample in question was peripheral blood, obtained after pregnancy. All receptors come from a female donor in good health, enrolled as a control in a pregnancy study. The conserved cysteine and the conserved F or W are not part of the CDR3 here. The D gene is left open where the match is weak.

>13|TRBD2|TRBJ2-5|TRBV4-2
ASSQVRGDQETQY
>11|-|TRBJ2-7|TRBV5-1
ASSLDTTYEQY
>13|-|TRBJ2-2|TRBV6-5
ASSYSIGVSGELF
>12|TRBD1|TRBJ1-2|TRBV7-9
ASSSHRGQWGYT
>12|-|TRBJ1-1|TRBV19
ASSMPGSNTEAF
>13|-|TRBJ1-4|TRBV30
AWSVRRGYNEKLF
>10|-|TRBJ2-5|TRBV5-4
ASSFLAETQY
>13|-|TRBJ2-7|TRBV5-1
ASSLGNLGSYEQY
>14|-|TRBJ1-6|TRBV19
ASSNPAGLYNSPLH
>15|-|TRBJ2-3|TRBV30
AWSVYWGEAGTDTQY
>13|-|TRBJ1-6|TRBV4-2
ASSPPLRTDSPLH
>12|-|TRBJ1-5|TRBV30
AWSVRGGSQPQH
>11|-|TRBJ2-3|TRBV30
ATVKRTTDTQY
>12|-|TRBJ2-5|TRBV11-2
ASSPIGSGETQY
>11|-|TRBJ1-5|TRBV6-6
ASVPGGNQPQH
>12|-|TRBJ2-5|TRBV5-1
ASSLGASGETQY
>13|TRBD1|TRBJ2-3|TRBV4-3
ASSQGTGEADTQY
>15|TRBD2|TRBJ2-7|TRBV4-2
ASSQDRTSGGLYEQY
>12|-|TRBJ1-5|TRBV30
AWSVNSGNQPQH
>11|-|TRBJ2-7|TRBV9
ASSVESEYEQY
>13|TRBD1|TRBJ1-1|TRBV14
ASSLGQGAFPEAF
>11|-|TRBJ1-2|TRBV7-6
ASSLGGGSGYT
>15|-|TRBJ1-5|TRBV19
ASSVSTDPRGNQPQH
>12|TRBD1|TRBJ2-3|TRBV9
ASSVQGVADTQY
>15|TRBD2|TRBJ2-3|TRBV7-9
ASSLGTSGGPTDTQY
>14|TRBD1|TRBJ1-2|TRBV4-1
ASSQPGTDSNYGYT
>14|TRBD2|TRBJ2-3|TRBV4-2
ASSQGAAGNTDTQY
>13|TRBD2|TRBJ2-1|TRBV6-5
ASSLTSGAYNEQF
>13|TRBD1|TRBJ1-3|TRBV7-9
ASSWDRDPGNTIY
>13|TRBD1|TRBJ1-1|TRBV5-1
ASSLWTGPNTEAF
>11|TRBD1|TRBJ1-1|TRBV25-1
ASSGNRGLLAF
>13|TRBD1|TRBJ1-6|TRBV7-2
ASSPRQTGHSPLH
>12|TRBD1|TRBJ1-1|TRBV27
ASSQQGSWTEAF
>11|TRBD1|TRBJ1-4|TRBV30
ASSRQGSEKLF
>13|-|TRBJ1-1|TRBV19
ASTSGGVFNTEAF
>12|TRBD2|TRBJ2-7|TRBV9
ASSASGGSYEQY